This entry features one T cell receptor beta chain sequence. Its antigen is undetermined. Running of the v3.0 immunoSEQ assay took place at survey level. Here immunoSEQ multiplex PCR was the method, and the copy in TCRdb shows in-frame clones only, minus some. There are more than 11,000 clones in the sample; roughly 82% occur only once, and about 15% lies in the top ten. This sample stems from a study of long-term antiretroviral therapy in people with HIV. Whole-study results and caveats: When set beside controls, HIV repertoires had CDR3 length ranges that were narrower.

Each donor had at least one pre-ART and at least two post-ART PBMC samples. This sample comprised unsorted PBMCs, obtained 1.8 years before starting antiretroviral therapy. The receptor was derived from a woman between 35 and 50 years old with HIV.

CDR3 DNA: TGTGCCAGCAGTTACTCGGAGGGGGGGCGCCTCGGCTACACCTTC. It specifies CASSYSEGGRLGYTF. The chain recombines TRBV6-6 with TRBJ1-2; D possibly corresponds to TRBD1 (6 bases). V lost 0 bases to trimming and J lost 8 bases, with 16 bases between them. The CDR3 spans 15 residues. The germline CDR1 and CDR2 sequences are MNHNY and SVGAGI (reference sequence).